The sequence of this T cell receptor (beta chain) was determined in a study of CD8+CD57+ T cells in acquired aplastic anemia. In the study overall: The DNA of sorted CD4+ and CD8+ cells averaged 3.2 ug.

By flow cytometry, patients selected for sequencing had shown an expansion of CD8+CD57+ cells. Researchers used genomic DNA as the template to profile TCR beta VDJ and CDR3. TCRdb re-derived calls from the reads in MiXCR, one entry per CDR3 protein. The sample lists hundreds of thousands of distinct CDR3 sequences, roughly a third occurring once. The ends were cut back, 0 bases at V and 7 bases at J, with 9 bases in the middle. The CDR3 length is 13 residues. CDR1 GTSNPN and CDR2 SVGIG come from the germline V gene (reference sequence). Concerning this clonotype itself: Its antigen is unknown.

Whole-study results and caveats: Patients and controls turned out to have some 30 CD8+ CDR3 sequences in common. No significant patient-versus-control difference appeared in CD8+ Simpson's diversity.

The receptor was isolated from a human donor with aplastic anemia. The sequenced sample was sorted CD4+, CD8+, or CD8+CD57+ T cells (not recorded which) from PBMCs. V is TRBV30 and J is TRBJ2-2; D is unclear. CDR3 region: CAWSVRLDGELFF. The CDR3 region has the DNA TGTGCCTGGAGTGTTCGATTAGACGGGGAGCTGTTTTTT.